The entry below gives a single T cell receptor beta chain sequence along with its context. Its antigen is currently unknown. Germline values: CDR1 SGHDT, CDR2 YYEEEE. The CDR3 spans 14 residues. Trimming removed 0 bases at V and 3 bases at J, with 9 bases between. These data belong to a study of cytomegalovirus exposure and HLA in healthy donors. Primers included in the PCR were 60 Vbeta and 13 Jbeta primers. Assay: immunoSEQ multiplex PCR; the TCRdb copy retains only in-frame clones and omits some. The table gives 20,000 to 25,000 clones; the top ten clones make up 17% of it. Overall study findings and caveats: Presence/absence analyses rested on an assumption that sequencing depth was roughly uniform across donors. According to the study, around 160 TCR beta chains were cytomegalovirus-associated. Several of the most significant clusters appeared linked to common viral pathogens, based on a later analysis. Sequence variants that were highly shared formed a cluster that was likely a sequencing artifact.

The source of this sequence is a male donor in good health and CMV-seropositive. The sequenced sample consisted of PBMCs. The V call is TRBV5-6, the J call TRBJ1-2; weak D call: TRBD1 (5 bases). This CDR3 is CASSLAGGYYGYTF. DNA of the CDR3: TGTGCCAGCAGCTTGGCGGGGGGATACTATGGCTACACCTTC.